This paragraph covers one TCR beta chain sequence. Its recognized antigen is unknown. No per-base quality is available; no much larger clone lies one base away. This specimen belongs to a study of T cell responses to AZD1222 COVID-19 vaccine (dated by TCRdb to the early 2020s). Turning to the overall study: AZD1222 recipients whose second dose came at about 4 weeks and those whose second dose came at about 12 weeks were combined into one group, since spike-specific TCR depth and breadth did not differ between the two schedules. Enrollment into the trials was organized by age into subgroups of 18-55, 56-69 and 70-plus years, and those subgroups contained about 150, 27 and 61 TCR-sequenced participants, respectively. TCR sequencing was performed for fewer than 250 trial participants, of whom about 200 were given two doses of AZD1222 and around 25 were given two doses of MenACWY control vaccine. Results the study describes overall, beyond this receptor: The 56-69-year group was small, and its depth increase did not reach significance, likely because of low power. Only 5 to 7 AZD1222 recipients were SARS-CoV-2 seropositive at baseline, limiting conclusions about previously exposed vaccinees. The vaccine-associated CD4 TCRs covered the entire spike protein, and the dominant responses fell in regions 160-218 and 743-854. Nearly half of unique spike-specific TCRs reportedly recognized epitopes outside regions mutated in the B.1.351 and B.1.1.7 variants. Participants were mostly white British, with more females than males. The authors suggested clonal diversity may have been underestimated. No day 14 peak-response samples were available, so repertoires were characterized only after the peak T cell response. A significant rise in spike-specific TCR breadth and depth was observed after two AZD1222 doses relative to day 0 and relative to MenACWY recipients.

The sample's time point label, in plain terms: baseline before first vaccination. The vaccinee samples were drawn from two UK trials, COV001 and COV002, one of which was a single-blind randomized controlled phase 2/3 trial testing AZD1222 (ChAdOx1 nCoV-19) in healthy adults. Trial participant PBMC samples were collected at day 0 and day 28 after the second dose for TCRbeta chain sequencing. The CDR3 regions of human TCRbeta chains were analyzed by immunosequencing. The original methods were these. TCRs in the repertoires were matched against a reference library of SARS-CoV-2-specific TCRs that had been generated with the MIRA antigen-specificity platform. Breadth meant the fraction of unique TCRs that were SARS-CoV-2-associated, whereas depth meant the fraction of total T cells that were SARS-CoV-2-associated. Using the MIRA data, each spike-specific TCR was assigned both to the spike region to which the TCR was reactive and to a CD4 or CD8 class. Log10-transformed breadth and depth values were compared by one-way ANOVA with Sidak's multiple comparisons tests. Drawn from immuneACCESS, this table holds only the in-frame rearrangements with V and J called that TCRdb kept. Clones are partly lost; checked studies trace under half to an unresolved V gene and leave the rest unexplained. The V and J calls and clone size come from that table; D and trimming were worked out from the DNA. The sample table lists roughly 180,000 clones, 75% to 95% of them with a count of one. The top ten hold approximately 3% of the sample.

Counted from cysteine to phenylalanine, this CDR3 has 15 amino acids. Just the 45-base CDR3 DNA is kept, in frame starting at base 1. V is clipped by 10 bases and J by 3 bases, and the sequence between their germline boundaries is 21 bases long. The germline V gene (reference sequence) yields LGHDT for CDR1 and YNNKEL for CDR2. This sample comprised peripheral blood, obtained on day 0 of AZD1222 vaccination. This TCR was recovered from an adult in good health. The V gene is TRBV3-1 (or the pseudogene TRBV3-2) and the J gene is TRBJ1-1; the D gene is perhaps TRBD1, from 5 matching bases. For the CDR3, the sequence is CATRKRGRADTEAFF. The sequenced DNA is TGTGCCACCCGAAAGAGGGGCAGGGCAGACACTGAAGCTTTCTTT.